A selection of T cell receptor beta chains follows, all from one sample in a study of OX40 agonist ivuxolimab in advanced cancers. TCRdb keeps only in-frame clones here, not all; method: immunoSEQ multiplex PCR. Of some 90,000 clones in the sample, approximately 91% were seen once. Sequenced material: CD4+ or CD8+ T cells sorted from blood, taken in a trial of the OX40 agonist ivuxolimab. The receptors originated from an adult with an advanced solid tumor such as melanoma, head and neck, liver or kidney cancer. CDR3s include the opening cysteine and the closing phenylalanine or tryptophan. The D gene is left open where the match is weak. Clone size, where shown, is once, few, many, or a class for clones that have expanded.

CASSSRDRTDTQYF,TGTGCCAGCAGCAGCCGGGACAGGACAGATACGCAGTATTTT,TRBV5-4,TRBD1,NA,TRBJ2-3
CASSLRRDTEAFF,TGTGCCAGCAGCCTCCGGAGGGACACTGAAGCTTTCTTT,TRBV7-9,NA,NA,TRBJ1-1
CSVVRGSSYNEQFF,TGCAGCGTTGTACGGGGTAGCTCCTACAATGAGCAGTTCTTC,TRBV29-1,NA,few,TRBJ2-1
CASSPAGSGSTDTQYF,TGTGCCAGCAGTCCCGCCGGGAGCGGCAGCACAGATACGCAGTATTTT,TRBV28,NA,NA,TRBJ2-3
CASPGPGNDEQYF,TGTGCCTCACCGGGACCCGGTAACGACGAGCAGTACTTC,TRBV30,NA,NA,TRBJ2-7
CASSEYSEQFF,TGCGCCAGCAGTGAGTACAGTGAGCAGTTCTTC,TRBV10-2,NA,NA,TRBJ2-1
CASSFGSGLGTEAFF,TGTGCCAGCAGTTTTGGATCGGGGCTCGGGACTGAAGCTTTCTTT,TRBV6-6,NA,NA,TRBJ1-1
CASSLVVGGPGTGELFF,TGCGCCAGCAGCTTGGTTGTTGGGGGGCCGGGGACCGGGGAGCTGTTTTTT,TRBV5-1,NA,NA,TRBJ2-2
CASSLGGGKGYTF,TGTGCCAGCAGCTTAGGTGGAGGGAAAGGCTACACCTTC,TRBV7-3,NA,NA,TRBJ1-2
CASSEGLVNDEQYF,TGTGCCAGTAGTGAGGGGCTAGTGAACGACGAGCAGTACTTC,TRBV19,NA,NA,TRBJ2-7
CASSPQGQSSYNEQFF,TGTGCCAGCTCACCTCAGGGACAGAGCTCCTACAATGAGCAGTTCTTC,TRBV18,TRBD1,NA,TRBJ2-1
CASSQGASYEQYF,TGTGCCAGCAGTCAGGGTGCCTCCTACGAGCAGTACTTC,TRBV27,NA,NA,TRBJ2-7
CASSTSTGNTEAFF,TGTGCCAGCAGTACCTCGACAGGAAACACTGAAGCTTTCTTT,TRBV6-6,NA,NA,TRBJ1-1
CASSPRLAGPQETQYF,TGTGCCAGCAGTCCCAGACTAGCGGGACCCCAAGAGACCCAGTACTTC,TRBV5-4,TRBD2,NA,TRBJ2-5
CASSQAGRGVHEQYF,TGTGCCAGCAGCCAAGCCGGGCGAGGGGTACACGAGCAGTACTTC,TRBV4-2,NA,once,TRBJ2-7
CASSHAEGGEYF,TGTGCCAGCAGTCACGCCGAGGGGGGGGAGTACTTC,TRBV6-5,NA,NA,TRBJ2-7
CASSEGGTGKSSYEQYF,TGTGCCAGCAGTGAAGGGGGGACAGGGAAGTCCTCCTACGAGCAGTACTTC,TRBV6-1,TRBD1,NA,TRBJ2-7
CATSRVAILQGTQYF,TGTGCCACCAGCAGAGTAGCCATATTGCAGGGTACGCAGTATTTT,TRBV15,NA,NA,TRBJ2-3
CASSLGGRSTGELFF,TGCGCCAGCAGCTTGGGGGGTAGATCCACCGGGGAGCTGTTTTTT,TRBV5-1,NA,NA,TRBJ2-2
CASSEGQSTDTQYF,TGTGCCAGCAGCGAGGGACAGAGCACAGATACGCAGTATTTT,TRBV9,TRBD1,NA,TRBJ2-3
CASSEAGGASTDTQYF,TGTGCCAGCAGTGAAGCGGGGGGAGCTAGCACAGATACGCAGTATTTT,TRBV6-1,NA,once,TRBJ2-3
CASSLGWNIQYF,TGTGCCAGCAGCTTAGGATGGAACATTCAGTACTTC,TRBV7-2,NA,NA,TRBJ2-4
CASSQGGQGSNQPQHF,TGTGCCAGCAGCCAAGGGGGACAGGGCAGCAATCAGCCCCAGCATTTT,TRBV4-2,TRBD1,NA,TRBJ1-5
CASSNPGTPVVGELFF,TGCGCCAGCAGTAACCCCGGCACACCCGTTGTGGGGGAGCTGTTTTTT,TRBV10-1,NA,few,TRBJ2-2
CASSPPGLAGVGETQYF,TGTGCCAGCTCACCTCCAGGACTAGCGGGAGTCGGAGAGACCCAGTACTTC,TRBV18,TRBD2,once,TRBJ2-5